This T cell receptor beta chain was sequenced in a study of blood T cells in healthy people across ages. Study in general: About one barcoded beta molecule was captured per two T cells (by template switching).

This CDR3 spans 10 amino acids. The V gene lost 3 bases and the J gene lost 4 bases, with 3 bases spanning the gap. CDR1 DFQATT and CDR2 SNEGSKA come from the germline V gene (reference sequence). A note on this clonotype: The conserved phenylalanine or tryptophan is not found at the CDR3 terminus, so this likely reflects a read error.

A second PCR, run for 7 to 11 cycles, used a sample-barcoded 5' primer plus a J-beta primer mix. TCRdb reprocessed the 5' RACE reads via MiXCR and lists one record per CDR3 protein. The table lists 500,000 to 650,000 distinct CDR3 sequences, approximately 26% of them singletons. These records were also assigned to another study, of T cells of mothers and their children.

The sample comprised blood. This chain uses TRBV20-1 with TRBJ1-1; D unclear. This TCR was sampled from a boy aged 2 to 9 in good health. This chain's CDR3 is CSARGTEAFS. CDR3 coding DNA: TGCAGTGCTAGGGGCACTGAAGCTTTCTCT.